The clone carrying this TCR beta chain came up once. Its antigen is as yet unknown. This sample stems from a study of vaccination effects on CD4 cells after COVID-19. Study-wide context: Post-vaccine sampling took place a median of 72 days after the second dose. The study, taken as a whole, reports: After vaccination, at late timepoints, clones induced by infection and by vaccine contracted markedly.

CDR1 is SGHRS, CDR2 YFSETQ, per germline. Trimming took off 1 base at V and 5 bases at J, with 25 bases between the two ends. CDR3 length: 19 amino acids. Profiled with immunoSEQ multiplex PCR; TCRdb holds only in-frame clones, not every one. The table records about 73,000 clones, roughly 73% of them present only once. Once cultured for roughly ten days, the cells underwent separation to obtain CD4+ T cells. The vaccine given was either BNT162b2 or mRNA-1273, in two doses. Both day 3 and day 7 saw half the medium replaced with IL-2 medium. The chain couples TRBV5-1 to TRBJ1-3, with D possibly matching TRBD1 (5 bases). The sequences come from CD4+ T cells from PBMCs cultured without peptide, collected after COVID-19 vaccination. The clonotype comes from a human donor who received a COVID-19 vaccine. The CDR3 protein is CASSLIPLGQGKTRNTIYF. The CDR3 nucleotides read TGCGCCAGCAGCTTGATCCCCCTGGGGCAGGGAAAGACGCGAAACACCATATATTTT.